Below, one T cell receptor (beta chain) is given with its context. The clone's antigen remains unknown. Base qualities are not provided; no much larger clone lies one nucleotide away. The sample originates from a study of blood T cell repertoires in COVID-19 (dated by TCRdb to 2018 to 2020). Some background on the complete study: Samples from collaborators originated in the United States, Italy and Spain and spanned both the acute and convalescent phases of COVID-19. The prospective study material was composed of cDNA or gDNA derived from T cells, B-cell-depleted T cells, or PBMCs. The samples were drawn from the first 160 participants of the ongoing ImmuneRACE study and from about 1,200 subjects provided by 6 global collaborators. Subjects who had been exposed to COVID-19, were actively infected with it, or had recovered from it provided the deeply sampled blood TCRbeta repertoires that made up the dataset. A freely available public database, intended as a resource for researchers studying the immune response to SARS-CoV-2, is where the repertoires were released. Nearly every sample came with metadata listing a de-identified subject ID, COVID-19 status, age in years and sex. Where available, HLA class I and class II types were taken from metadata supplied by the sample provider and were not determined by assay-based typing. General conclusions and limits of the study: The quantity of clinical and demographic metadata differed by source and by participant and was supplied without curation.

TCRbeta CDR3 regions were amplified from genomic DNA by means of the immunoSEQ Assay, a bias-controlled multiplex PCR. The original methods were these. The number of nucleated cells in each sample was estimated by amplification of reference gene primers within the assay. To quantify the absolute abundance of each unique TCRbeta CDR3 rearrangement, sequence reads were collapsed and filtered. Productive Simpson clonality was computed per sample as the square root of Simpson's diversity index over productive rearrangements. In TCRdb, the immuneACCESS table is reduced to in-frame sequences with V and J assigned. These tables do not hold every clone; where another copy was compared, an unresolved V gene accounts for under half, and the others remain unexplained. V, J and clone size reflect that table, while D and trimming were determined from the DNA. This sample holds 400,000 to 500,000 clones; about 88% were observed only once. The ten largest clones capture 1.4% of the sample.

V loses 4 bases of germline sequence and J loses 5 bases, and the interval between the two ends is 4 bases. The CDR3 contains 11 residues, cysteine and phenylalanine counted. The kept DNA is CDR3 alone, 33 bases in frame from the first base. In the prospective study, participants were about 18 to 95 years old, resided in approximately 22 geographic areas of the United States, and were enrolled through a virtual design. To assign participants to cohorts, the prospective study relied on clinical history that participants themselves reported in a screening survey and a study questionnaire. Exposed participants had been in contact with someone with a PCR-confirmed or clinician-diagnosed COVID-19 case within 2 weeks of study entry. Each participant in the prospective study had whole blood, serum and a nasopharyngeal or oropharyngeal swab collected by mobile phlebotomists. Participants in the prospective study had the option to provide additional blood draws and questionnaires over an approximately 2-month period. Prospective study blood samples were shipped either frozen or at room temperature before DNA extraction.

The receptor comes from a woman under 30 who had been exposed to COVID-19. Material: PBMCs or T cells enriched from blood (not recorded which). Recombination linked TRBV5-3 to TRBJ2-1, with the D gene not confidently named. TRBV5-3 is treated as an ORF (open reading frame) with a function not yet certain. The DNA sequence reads TGTGCCAGAAGCCCCAACAATGAGCAGTTCTTC. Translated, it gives CARSPNNEQFF.